The clone carrying this T cell receptor beta chain was detected many times. What it binds is unknown. Germline assignment: CDR1 MDHEN and CDR2 SYDVKM. Trimming removed 6 bases from V and 6 bases from J, with 23 bases in between. This CDR3 contains 17 residues. These data originate in a study of T cells in Graves' hyperthyroidism and ophthalmopathy. In the study overall: The blood sample was taken at first diagnosis, before treatment began. Points from the study as a whole: The blood repertoire included most of the expanded thyroid clonotypes above 0.001.

Authors of the study amplified TCR beta CDR3 regions from RNA transcripts. The TCR CDR3 first-round RT-PCR relied on the HTBI primer set. TCRdb analysed the multiplex PCR reads with MiXCR anew, one entry per CDR3 protein. The data hold 530,000 or so distinct CDR3 sequences, with approximately 25% observed a single time. Uncontrolled infection, other autoimmune disease, pregnancy or lactation excluded patients. The genes are TRBV28 and TRBJ2-2; maybe TRBD2 (5 bases). The sequencing input was blood. This receptor was obtained from a woman aged 25 to 39 with Graves' ophthalmopathy. The CDR3 loop is CASRENGLKVLPGELFF. The CDR3 DNA reads TGTGCCAGCAGGGAGAACGGACTTAAGGTCCTCCCCGGGGAGCTGTTTTTT.